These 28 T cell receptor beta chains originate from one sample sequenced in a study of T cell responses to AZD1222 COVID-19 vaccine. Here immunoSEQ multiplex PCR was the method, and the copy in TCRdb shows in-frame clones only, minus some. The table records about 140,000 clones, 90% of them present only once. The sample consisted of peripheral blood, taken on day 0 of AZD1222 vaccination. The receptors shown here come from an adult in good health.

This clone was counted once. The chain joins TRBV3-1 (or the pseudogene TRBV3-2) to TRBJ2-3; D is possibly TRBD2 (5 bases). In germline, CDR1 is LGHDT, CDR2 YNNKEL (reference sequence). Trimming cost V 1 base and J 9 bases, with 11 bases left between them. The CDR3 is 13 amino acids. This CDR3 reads CASSQGGDGTQYF. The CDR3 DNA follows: TGTGCCAGCAGCCAAGGGGGAGACGGGACGCAGTATTTT.

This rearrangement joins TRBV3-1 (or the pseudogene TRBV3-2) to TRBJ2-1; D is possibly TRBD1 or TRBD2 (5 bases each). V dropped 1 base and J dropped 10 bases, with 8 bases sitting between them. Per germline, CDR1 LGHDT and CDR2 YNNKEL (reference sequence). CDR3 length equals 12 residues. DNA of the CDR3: TGTGCCAGCAGCCAAGGGTGGGGGGAGCAGTTCTTC. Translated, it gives CASSQGWGEQFF.

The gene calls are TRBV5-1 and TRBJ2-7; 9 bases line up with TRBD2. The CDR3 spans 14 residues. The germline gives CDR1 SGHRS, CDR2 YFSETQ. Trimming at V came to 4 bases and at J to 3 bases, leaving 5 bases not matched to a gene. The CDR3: CASSRETSGYEQYF. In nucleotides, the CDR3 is TGCGCCAGCAGCCGCGAGACTAGCGGCTACGAGCAGTACTTC.

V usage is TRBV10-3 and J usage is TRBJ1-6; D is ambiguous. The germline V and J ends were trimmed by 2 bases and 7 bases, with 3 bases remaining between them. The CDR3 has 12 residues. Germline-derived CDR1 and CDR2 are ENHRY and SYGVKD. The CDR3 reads CAISEGNSPLHF. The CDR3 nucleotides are TGTGCCATCAGTGAGGGGAATTCACCCCTCCACTTT.

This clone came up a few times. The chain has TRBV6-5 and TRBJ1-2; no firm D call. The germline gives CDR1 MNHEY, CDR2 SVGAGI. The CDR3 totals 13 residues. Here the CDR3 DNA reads TGTGAGACCACTTATGTGGGGATCTATGGCTACACCTTC. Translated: CETTYVGIYGYTF.

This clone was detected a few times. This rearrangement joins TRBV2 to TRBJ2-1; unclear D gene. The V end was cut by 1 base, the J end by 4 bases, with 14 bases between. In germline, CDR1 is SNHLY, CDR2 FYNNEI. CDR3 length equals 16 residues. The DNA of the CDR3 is TGTGCCAGCAGTGAAGACGTGACCCAGCCGTACAATGAGCAGTTCTTC. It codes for CASSEDVTQPYNEQFF.

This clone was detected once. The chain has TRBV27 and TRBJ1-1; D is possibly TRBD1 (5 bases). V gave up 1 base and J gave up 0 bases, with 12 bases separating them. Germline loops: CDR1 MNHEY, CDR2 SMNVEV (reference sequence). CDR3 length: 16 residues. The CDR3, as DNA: TGTGCCAGCAGTTTATTAACCCAGGGAGTGAACACTGAAGCTTTCTTT. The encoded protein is CASSLLTQGVNTEAFF.

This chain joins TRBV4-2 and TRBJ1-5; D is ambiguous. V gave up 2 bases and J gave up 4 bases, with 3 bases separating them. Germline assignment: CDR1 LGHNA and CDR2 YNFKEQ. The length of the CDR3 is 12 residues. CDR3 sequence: CASSQINQPQHF. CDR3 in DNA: TGTGCCAGCAGCCAAATTAATCAGCCCCAGCATTTT.

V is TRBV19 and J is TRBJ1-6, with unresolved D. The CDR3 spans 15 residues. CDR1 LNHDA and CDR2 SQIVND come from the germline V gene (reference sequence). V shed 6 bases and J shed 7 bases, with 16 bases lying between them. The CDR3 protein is CASSNDPGANSPLHF. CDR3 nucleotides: TGTGCCAGTAGCAACGATCCGGGAGCCAATTCACCCCTCCACTTT.

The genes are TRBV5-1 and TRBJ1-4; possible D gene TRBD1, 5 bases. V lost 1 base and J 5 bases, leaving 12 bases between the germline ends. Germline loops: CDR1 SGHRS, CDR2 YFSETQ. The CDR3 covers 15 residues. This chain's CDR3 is CASSLIGAGNEKLFF. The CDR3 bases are TGCGCCAGCAGCTTGATAGGGGCCGGGAATGAAAAACTGTTTTTT. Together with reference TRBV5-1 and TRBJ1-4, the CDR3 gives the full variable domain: KAGVTQTPRYLIKTRGQQVTLSCSPISGHRSVSWYQQTPGQGLQFLFEYFSETQRNKGNFPGRFSGRQFSNSRSEMNVSTLELGDSALYLCASSLIGAGNEKLFFGSGTQLSVL.

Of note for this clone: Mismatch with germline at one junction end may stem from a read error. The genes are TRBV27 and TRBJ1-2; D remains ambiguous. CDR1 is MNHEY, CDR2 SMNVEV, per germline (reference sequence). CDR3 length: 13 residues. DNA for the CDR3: TGTGCCAGCAGTCCGAGAGGCGGTGGTGGCGACACCTTC. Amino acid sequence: CASSPRGGGGDTF.

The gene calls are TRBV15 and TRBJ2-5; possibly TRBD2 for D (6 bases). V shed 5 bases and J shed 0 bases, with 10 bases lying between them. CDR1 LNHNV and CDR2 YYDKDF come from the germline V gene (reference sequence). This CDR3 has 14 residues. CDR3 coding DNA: TGTGCCACCAGCGGGGGGTCGTACCAAGAGACCCAGTACTTC. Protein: CATSGGSYQETQYF.

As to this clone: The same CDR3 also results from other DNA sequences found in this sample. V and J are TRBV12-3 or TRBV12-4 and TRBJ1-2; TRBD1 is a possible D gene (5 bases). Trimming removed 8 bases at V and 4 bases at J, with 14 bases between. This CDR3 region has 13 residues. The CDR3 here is CASSPGQGYGYTF. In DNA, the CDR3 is TGTGCCAGCTCGCCCGGGCAGGGCTATGGCTACACCTTC.

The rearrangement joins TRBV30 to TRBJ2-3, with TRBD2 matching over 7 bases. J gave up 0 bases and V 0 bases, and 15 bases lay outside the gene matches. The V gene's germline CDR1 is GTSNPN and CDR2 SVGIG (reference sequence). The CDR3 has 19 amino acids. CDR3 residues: CAWSVGLRGSVTSTDTQYF. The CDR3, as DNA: TGTGCCTGGAGTGTAGGTTTGCGGGGGAGCGTAACTAGCACAGATACGCAGTATTTT.

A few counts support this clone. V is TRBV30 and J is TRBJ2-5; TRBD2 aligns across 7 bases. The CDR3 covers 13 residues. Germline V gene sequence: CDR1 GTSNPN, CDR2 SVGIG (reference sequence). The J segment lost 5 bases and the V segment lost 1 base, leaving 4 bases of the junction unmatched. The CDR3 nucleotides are TGTGCCTGGAGTGGCGGGGGAGGGGAGACCCAGTACTTC. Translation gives CAWSGGGGETQYF. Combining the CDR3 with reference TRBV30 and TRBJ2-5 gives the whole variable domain SQTIHQWPATLVQPVGSPLSLECTVEGTSNPNLYWYRQAAGRGLQLLFYSVGIGQISSEVPQNLSASRPQDRQFILSSKKLLLSDSGFYLCAWSGGGGETQYFGPGTRLLVL.

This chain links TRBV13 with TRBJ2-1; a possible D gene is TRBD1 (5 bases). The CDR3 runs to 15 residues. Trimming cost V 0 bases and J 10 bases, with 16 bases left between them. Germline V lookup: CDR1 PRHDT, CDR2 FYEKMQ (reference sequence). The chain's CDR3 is CASSLGLGPNREQFF. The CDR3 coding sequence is TGTGCCAGCAGCTTAGGCCTTGGACCCAACAGGGAGCAGTTCTTC.

Here the CDR3 reads CASSLDGGGTDTQYF. The CDR3 nucleotides are TGTGCCAGCAGCTTAGATGGGGGTGGCACAGATACGCAGTATTTT. The chain recombines TRBV7-2 with TRBJ2-3, with D perhaps given as TRBD1 or TRBD2 (5 bases each). The CDR3 has 15 residues. Germline values: CDR1 SGHTA, CDR2 FQGNSA. Trimming took off 1 base at V and 1 base at J, with 9 bases between the two ends. The full variable domain, its missing parts supplied by reference TRBV7-2 and TRBJ2-3, is GAGVSQSPSNKVTEKGKDVELRCDPISGHTALYWYRQSLGQGLEFLIYFQGNSAPDKSGLPSDRFSAERTGGSVSTLTIQRTQQEDSAVYLCASSLDGGGTDTQYFGPGTRLTVL.

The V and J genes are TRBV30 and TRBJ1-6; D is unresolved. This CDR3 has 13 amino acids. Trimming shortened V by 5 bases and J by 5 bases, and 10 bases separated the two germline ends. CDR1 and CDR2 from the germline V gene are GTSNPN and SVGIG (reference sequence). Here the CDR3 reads CAWQIGDNSPLHF. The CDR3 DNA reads TGTGCCTGGCAGATTGGCGATAATTCACCCCTCCACTTT.

CDR3 in DNA: TGTGCCAGCACGGGGGGAAACACCATATATTTT. Translated: CASTGGNTIYF. The chain carries TRBV6-5 and TRBJ1-3; D not resolved. V lost 7 bases and J 4 bases, leaving 5 bases between the germline ends. Germline V gene sequence: CDR1 MNHEY, CDR2 SVGAGI. The CDR3 totals 11 residues.

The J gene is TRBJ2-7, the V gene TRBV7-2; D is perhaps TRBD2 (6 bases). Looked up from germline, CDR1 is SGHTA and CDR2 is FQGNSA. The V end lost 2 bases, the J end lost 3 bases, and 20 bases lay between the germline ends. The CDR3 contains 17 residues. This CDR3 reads CASSLLTHGDFGYEQYF. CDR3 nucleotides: TGTGCCAGCAGCTTACTTACCCATGGGGACTTCGGCTACGAGCAGTACTTC.

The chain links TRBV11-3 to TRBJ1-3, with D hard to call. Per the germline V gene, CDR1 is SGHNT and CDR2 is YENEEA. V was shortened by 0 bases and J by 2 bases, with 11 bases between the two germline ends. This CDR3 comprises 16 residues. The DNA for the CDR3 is TGTGCCAGCAGCTTAGATCGTGGAGGCACTGGAAACACCATATATTTT. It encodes CASSLDRGGTGNTIYF.

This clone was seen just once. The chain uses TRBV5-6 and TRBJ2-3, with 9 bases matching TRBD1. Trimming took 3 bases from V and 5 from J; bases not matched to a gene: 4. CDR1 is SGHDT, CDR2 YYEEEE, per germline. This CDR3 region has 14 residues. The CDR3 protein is CASSSTGGLDTQYF. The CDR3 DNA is TGTGCCAGCAGCTCCACAGGGGGCCTAGATACGCAGTATTTT.

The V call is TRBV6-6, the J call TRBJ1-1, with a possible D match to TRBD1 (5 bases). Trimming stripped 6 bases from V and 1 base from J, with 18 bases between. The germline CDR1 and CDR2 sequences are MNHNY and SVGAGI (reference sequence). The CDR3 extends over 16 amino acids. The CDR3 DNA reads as TGTGCCAGCAGCCCACTCGCAGGACACCGGAACACTGAAGCTTTCTTT. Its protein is CASSPLAGHRNTEAFF.

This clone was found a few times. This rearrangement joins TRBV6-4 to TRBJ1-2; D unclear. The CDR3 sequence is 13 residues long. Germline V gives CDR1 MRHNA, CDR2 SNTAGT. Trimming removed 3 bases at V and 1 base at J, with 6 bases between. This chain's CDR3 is CASSEGFNYGYTF. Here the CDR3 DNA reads TGTGCCAGCAGTGAGGGTTTTAACTATGGCTACACCTTC.

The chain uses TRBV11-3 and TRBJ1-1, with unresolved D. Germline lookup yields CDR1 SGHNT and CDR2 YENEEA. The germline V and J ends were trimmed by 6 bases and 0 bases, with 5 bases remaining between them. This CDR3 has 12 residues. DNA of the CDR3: TGTGCCAGCAGGTTAATGAACACTGAAGCTTTCTTT. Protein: CASRLMNTEAFF.

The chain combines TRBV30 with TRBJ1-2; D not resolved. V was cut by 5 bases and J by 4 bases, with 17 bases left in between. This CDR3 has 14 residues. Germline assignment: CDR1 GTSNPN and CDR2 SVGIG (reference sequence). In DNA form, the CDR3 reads TGTGCCTGGGTAACGAGGAGAGTGAGCTATGGCTACACCTTC. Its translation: CAWVTRRVSYGYTF.

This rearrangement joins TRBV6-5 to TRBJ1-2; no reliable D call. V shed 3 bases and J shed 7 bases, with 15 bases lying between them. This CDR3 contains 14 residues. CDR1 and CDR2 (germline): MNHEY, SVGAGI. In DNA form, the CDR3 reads TGTGCCAGCAGTTATCACGAATCCTCGCTTGGCTACACCTTC. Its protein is CASSYHESSLGYTF.

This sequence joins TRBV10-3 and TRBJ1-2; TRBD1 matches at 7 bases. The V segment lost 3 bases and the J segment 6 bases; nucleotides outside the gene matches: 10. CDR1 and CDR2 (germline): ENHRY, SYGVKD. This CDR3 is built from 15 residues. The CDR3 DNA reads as TGTGCCATCAGTGACCGGACAGGAGGGGCTCATGGCTACACCTTC. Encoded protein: CAISDRTGGAHGYTF.